What follows are 19 T cell receptor beta chains derived from one specimen sequenced in a study of PD-L1 blockade in urothelial cancer. Data came from immunoSEQ multiplex PCR; TCRdb stores just in-frame clones and leaves some out. The sample consists of 68,000 or so clones, roughly 81% of them appearing once. As for time point: pretreatment peripheral blood. Here the sequenced sample was PBMCs, taken around atezolizumab (anti-PD-L1) treatment. The receptor source for this set is a man between 65 and 80 years old with urothelial cancer.

The V gene is TRBV19, the J gene TRBJ1-2; TRBD1 agrees at 9 bases. This CDR3 has 14 residues. Germline assignment: CDR1 LNHDA and CDR2 SQIVND (reference sequence). The V gene end was trimmed by 5 bases and the J gene end by 4 bases; junction bases not matched to a gene: 5. In DNA form, the CDR3 reads TGTGCCAGTAGTCCCGGGACAGGGATCTATGGCTACACCTTC. It is translated as CASSPGTGIYGYTF.

The chain couples TRBV6-5 to TRBJ1-2; D is unresolved. The CDR3 runs to 14 residues. Germline V gives CDR1 MNHEY, CDR2 SVGAGI. V shed 7 bases and J shed 1 base, with 13 bases lying between them. DNA for the CDR3: TGTGCCAGCACCCCAGTCCAGAATAACTATGGCTACACCTTC. It yields the protein CASTPVQNNYGYTF.

The chain recombines TRBV27 with TRBJ2-5; D may be TRBD1 (6 bases). Trimming removed 10 bases from V and 1 base from J, with 19 bases in between. The CDR3 consists of 15 residues. Germline CDR1 is MNHEY and CDR2 is SMNVEV (reference sequence). CDR3 amino acids: CATRAAGVFQETQYF. In nucleotides, the CDR3 is TGTGCCACCCGAGCGGCAGGGGTCTTCCAAGAGACCCAGTACTTC.

The CDR3 is CASSESTAGGVAFF. CDR3 sequence (DNA): TGTGCCAGCAGTGAGTCGACCGCCGGAGGGGTAGCTTTCTTT. The chain combines TRBV6-1 with TRBJ1-1; possible D gene TRBD1, 5 bases. The germline gives CDR1 MNHNS, CDR2 SASEGT. The CDR3 spans 14 residues. V was clipped by 3 bases and J by 10 bases, with 18 bases between them.

The gene calls are TRBV4-1 and TRBJ2-7, with TRBD1 matching over 7 bases. From germline, CDR1 is MGHRA and CDR2 YSYEKL. J was trimmed by 2 bases and V by 0 bases; bases with no gene match: 4. This CDR3 spans 15 amino acids. CDR3 coding DNA: TGCGCCAGCAGCCAAGATCCCGACAGGGCCTACGAGCAGTACTTC. As protein: CASSQDPDRAYEQYF.

The chain has TRBV7-6 and TRBJ2-1; 9 nucleotides match TRBD2. The CDR3 spans 15 residues. Germline loops: CDR1 SGHVS, CDR2 FNYEAQ. The ends lost 1 base at V and 8 bases at J; junction bases unmatched: 6. The CDR3 sequence is CASSLVGGGADEQFF. DNA of the CDR3: TGTGCCAGCAGCTTAGTGGGCGGGGGGGCTGATGAGCAGTTCTTC.

This rearrangement joins TRBV5-4 to TRBJ2-5; 8 bases map to TRBD2. Unmatched junction bases numbered 6, after V lost 3 bases and J lost 5 bases. Germline V gene sequence: CDR1 SGHNT, CDR2 YYREEE (reference sequence). The CDR3 is 14 residues long. CDR3 in DNA: TGTGCCAGCAGCTCGGGACTAGATGGGGAGACCCAGTACTTC. Its translation is CASSSGLDGETQYF.

The chain combines TRBV18 with TRBJ2-5, with D unclear. The germline V gene encodes CDR1 KGHSH and CDR2 LQKENI. This CDR3 contains 14 residues. V lost 2 bases to trimming and J lost 2 bases, with 9 bases between them. CDR3 residues: CASSPIQAQETQYF. The CDR3 nucleotides are TGTGCCAGCTCACCAATTCAGGCACAAGAGACCCAGTACTTC.

The chain couples TRBV27 to TRBJ1-6; D unclear. V was cut by 6 bases and J by 8 bases, with 14 bases left in between. This CDR3 comprises 14 residues. Germline V gives CDR1 MNHEY, CDR2 SMNVEV (reference sequence). CDR3 sequence (DNA): TGTGCCAGCAGCAATCGACTGTGGCATTCACCCCTCCACTTT. Amino acid sequence: CASSNRLWHSPLHF.

V usage is TRBV18 and J usage is TRBJ1-3; TRBD1 is a possible D gene (5 bases). The germline V and J ends were trimmed by 3 bases and 2 bases, with 11 bases remaining between them. Per germline, CDR1 KGHSH and CDR2 LQKENI. The CDR3 consists of 15 residues. The CDR3 protein is CASSPSTETGNTIYF. The CDR3, as DNA: TGTGCCAGCTCACCCTCGACAGAGACTGGAAACACCATATATTTT.

The chain uses TRBV10-3 and TRBJ2-7, with D uncertain. The CDR3 spans 15 residues. Germline V gene data show CDR1 as ENHRY and CDR2 as SYGVKD. Trimming took 0 bases from V and 2 from J, leaving 11 bases between them. As DNA, the CDR3 is TGTGCCATCAGTGAGTCGTTCTTACAAGCCTACGAGCAGTACTTC. It specifies CAISESFLQAYEQYF.

V and J are TRBV27 and TRBJ2-7; 7 nucleotides match TRBD1. Germline loops: CDR1 MNHEY, CDR2 SMNVEV (reference sequence). Losses at the gene ends were 5 bases for V and 5 bases for J; bases not matched to a gene: 9. The CDR3 extends over 14 amino acids. CDR3 loop: CASSPDRVFDEQYF. The CDR3 bases are TGTGCCAGCAGTCCCGACAGGGTCTTCGACGAGCAGTACTTC.

The rearrangement links TRBV6-5 to TRBJ1-2; D not certain. Germline V gene lookup returns CDR1 MNHEY and CDR2 SVGAGI. This CDR3 contains 13 residues. Trimming cost V 6 bases and J 2 bases, with 10 bases left between them. The CDR3 sequence is CASRIDGNYGYTF. Written as DNA, the CDR3 is TGTGCCAGCAGAATCGACGGGAACTATGGCTACACCTTC.

This clone was seen only a few times. V and J are TRBV5-1 and TRBJ1-6, with TRBD1 identical over 7 bases. The CDR3 extends over 15 amino acids. The germline V gene encodes CDR1 SGHRS and CDR2 YFSETQ. Trimming cost V 3 bases and J 8 bases; bases outside gene matches: 8. DNA of the CDR3: TGCGCCAGCAGCTCGGGACAGTCGTTCGATTCACCCCTCCACTTT. Translated: CASSSGQSFDSPLHF.

This chain joins TRBV6-1 and TRBJ2-2, with TRBD2 identical over 12 bases. V lost 6 bases to trimming and J lost 7 bases; unmatched junction nucleotides: 3. CDR3 length: 14 amino acids. The germline V gene has CDR1 MNHNS and CDR2 SASEGT. As DNA, the CDR3 is TGTGCCAGCAGCCCGGGACTAGCGGGCGGGGAGCTGTTTTTT. Its translation: CASSPGLAGGELFF.

This chain connects TRBV5-1 to TRBJ2-1, with a weak D call TRBD2 (6 bases). The CDR3 consists of 14 residues. Looked up from germline, CDR1 is SGHRS and CDR2 is YFSETQ. V lost 7 bases to trimming and J lost 4 bases, with 15 bases between them. The CDR3 DNA follows: TGCGCCAGCTCCGTGGGGGGTGGGTACAATGAGCAGTTCTTC. It is translated as CASSVGGGYNEQFF.

The chain links TRBV18 to TRBJ2-5; TRBD2 matches 7 bases. From germline, CDR1 is KGHSH and CDR2 LQKENI. The ends lost 2 bases at V and 5 bases at J; junction bases unmatched: 5. CDR3 length equals 14 residues. CDR3 nucleotide sequence: TGTGCCAGCTCACCAACGAGCGGGGCTGAGACCCAGTACTTC. Translating gives CASSPTSGAETQYF.

The rearrangement uses TRBV11-2 and TRBJ1-6; D is undetermined. The CDR3 loop spans 14 amino acids. Germline V gives CDR1 SGHAT, CDR2 FQNNGV. Between the trimmed V and J ends, which lost 5 bases and 10 bases, there was a span of 15 bases. For the CDR3, the DNA is TGTGCCAGCAGCGTCCGGGTCCAAGGCTCACCCCTCCACTTT. It codes for CASSVRVQGSPLHF.

This clone turned up a few times. The V and J genes are TRBV7-9 and TRBJ1-2; D uncertain. Trimming pared 1 base from V and 8 bases from J, leaving 8 bases between. Germline CDR1 is SEHNR and CDR2 is FQNEAQ (reference sequence). The CDR3 is 12 amino acids. CDR3 sequence reads: CASSLELAGYTF. CDR3 nucleotides: TGTGCCAGCAGCTTAGAACTTGCCGGCTACACCTTC.